This T cell receptor (beta chain) was captured by sequencing in a study of post-analysis software for immune sequencing data. Losses at the gene ends were 0 bases for V and 6 bases for J; bases not matched to a gene: 10. Germline values: CDR1 SGHKS, CDR2 YYEKEE (reference sequence). The CDR3 is made up of 17 amino acids. Unique molecular identifiers featured in each of the TCR beta cDNA libraries. The source material, 1 to 10 million T cells, gave rise to about 460,000 cDNA molecules. TCRdb ran MiXCR on the PCR reads and lists one entry per CDR3 protein. The table records under 650,000 distinct CDR3 sequences, roughly 47% of them present only once. A single count supports this clonotype. Its antigen is unidentified. Regarding the study as a whole: Roughly 5 TRBV segments, TRBV5-6, TRBV5-1 and TRBV20-1 among them, were found more frequent in patients than controls. Controls' normalized Chao1 diversity significantly exceeded that of multiple sclerosis patients.

The sequenced material came from blood. The clonotype originates from a girl between 10 and 17 years old with multiple sclerosis. The V and J genes are TRBV5-5 and TRBJ2-1; TRBD2 agrees at 9 bases. In nucleotides, the CDR3 is TGTGCCAGCAGCTTGGGGAAGCGGGGGGTCGGTTCCAATGAGCAGTTCTTC. Amino acids: CASSLGKRGVGSNEQFF.